These 28 T cell receptor beta chains came from one sample sequenced in a study of technical replicates of blood from several donors. Assay: immunoSEQ multiplex PCR; the TCRdb copy retains only in-frame clones and omits some. The data show under 100,000 clones, approximately 95% seen once. Sequenced input: T cells isolated from PBMCs. The receptor set was obtained from a human donor in good health.

In nucleotides, the CDR3 is TGTGCCAGCAGCTTAATAGGGTCAGGGGGAGGCTACACCTTC. It is translated as CASSLIGSGGGYTF. This rearrangement joins TRBV7-3 to TRBJ1-2; 7 nucleotides agree with TRBD1. J gave up 8 bases and V 1 base, and 7 bases lay outside the gene matches. This CDR3 is built from 14 residues. Germline loops: CDR1 SGHTA, CDR2 FQGTGA.

The rearrangement links TRBV29-1 to TRBJ1-2; D perhaps matches TRBD1 (6 bases). CDR1 is SQVTM and CDR2 is ANQGSEA in the germline V gene. This CDR3 has 12 residues. V shed 3 bases and J shed 7 bases, with 12 bases lying between them. CDR3 sequence: CSVDQGGAGYTF. The CDR3 region has the DNA TGCAGCGTTGATCAAGGGGGGGCTGGCTACACCTTC.

The V and J genes are TRBV7-9 and TRBJ2-7; maybe TRBD2 (5 bases). The CDR3 has 13 amino acids. Trimming stripped 5 bases from V and 3 bases from J, with 11 bases between. The germline V gene encodes CDR1 SEHNR and CDR2 FQNEAQ (reference sequence). DNA for the CDR3: TGTGCCAGCAGCCCGGCGGCGGGCTACGAGCAGTACTTC. Its protein is CASSPAAGYEQYF.

The chain couples TRBV9 to TRBJ2-1; 8 bases align to TRBD1. The V segment lost 0 bases and the J segment 4 bases; nucleotides outside the gene matches: 6. CDR1 is SGDLS, CDR2 YYNGEE, per germline. The CDR3 has 16 residues. CDR3 in amino acids: CASSVGVRGLYNEQFF. CDR3 sequence (DNA): TGTGCCAGCAGCGTAGGGGTCAGGGGGCTATACAATGAGCAGTTCTTC.

This clone was seen a handful of times. This chain connects TRBV25-1 to TRBJ2-7; D call uncertain. This CDR3 has 13 residues. V was shortened by 2 bases and J by 5 bases, with 10 bases between the two germline ends. Germline values: CDR1 MGHDK, CDR2 SYGVNS. The chain's CDR3 is CASSEPQFHEQYF. As DNA, the CDR3 is TGTGCCAGCAGTGAACCACAATTCCACGAGCAGTACTTC.

The rearrangement links TRBV2 to TRBJ1-2; the D gene is possibly TRBD1 (5 bases). V was pared by 4 bases and J by 7 bases, with 10 bases between. This CDR3 region has 12 residues. The germline V gene encodes CDR1 SNHLY and CDR2 FYNNEI. The DNA of the CDR3 is TGTGCCAGCAGTGGCAGGGCGAGTGGCTACACCTTC. Amino acid sequence: CASSGRASGYTF.

This chain uses TRBV27 with TRBJ2-7, with 11 positions matching TRBD1. Germline values: CDR1 MNHEY, CDR2 SMNVEV (reference sequence). V was pared by 6 bases and J by 4 bases, with 11 bases of the junction left unmatched. This CDR3 is 16 amino acids long. CDR3 loop: CASSFFKGTGGYEQYF. The CDR3 DNA reads as TGTGCCAGCAGCTTCTTTAAAGGGACAGGGGGATACGAGCAGTACTTC.

The chain links TRBV6-5 to TRBJ2-5, with D maybe TRBD2 (6 bases). CDR3 length: 15 residues. Trimming pared 6 bases from V and 1 base from J, leaving 15 bases between. CDR1 MNHEY and CDR2 SVGAGI come from the germline V gene. CDR3: CASSPEEGTQETQYF. The CDR3 DNA reads as TGTGCCAGCAGCCCCGAGGAGGGGACCCAAGAGACCCAGTACTTC.

The V gene is TRBV27, the J gene TRBJ2-5; perhaps TRBD2 as D (6 bases). The CDR3 is 12 residues long. CDR1 is MNHEY and CDR2 is SMNVEV in the germline V gene (reference sequence). Trimming cost V 4 bases and J 5 bases, with 8 bases left between them. CDR3: CASSYRGETQYF. In nucleotides, the CDR3 is TGTGCCAGCAGTTACCGGGGGGAGACCCAGTACTTC.

The chain joins TRBV7-3 to TRBJ2-4; no clear D gene. CDR3 length: 13 residues. V lost 0 bases and J 9 bases, leaving 9 bases between the germline ends. Germline V gene data show CDR1 as SGHTA and CDR2 as FQGTGA. The CDR3 coding sequence is TGTGCCAGCAGCTTAACTCCCCGCGGCATTCAGTACTTC. Translated: CASSLTPRGIQYF.

This chain connects TRBV7-9 to TRBJ2-7; 12 bases match TRBD2. Germline values: CDR1 SEHNR, CDR2 FQNEAQ (reference sequence). The junction had 9 bases not matched to a gene; V was cut back by 5 bases and J by 4 bases. The CDR3 has 16 amino acids. The CDR3 DNA reads as TGTGCCAGCAGCGTAGGACTAGCGGGACGGTCATACGAGCAGTACTTC. Its translation: CASSVGLAGRSYEQYF.

The chain couples TRBV5-1 to TRBJ2-3, with D possibly TRBD2 on 6 matching bases. The CDR3 loop spans 16 amino acids. Germline-derived CDR1 and CDR2 are SGHRS and YFSETQ. The ends were cut back, 5 bases at V and 2 bases at J, with 18 bases in the middle. CDR3 protein: CASRSSGTSFTDTQYF. The CDR3, as DNA: TGCGCCAGCAGATCGTCCGGGACTTCTTTCACAGATACGCAGTATTTT. The full variable domain, completed using reference TRBV5-1 and TRBJ2-3, is KAGVTQTPRYLIKTRGQQVTLSCSPISGHRSVSWYQQTPGQGLQFLFEYFSETQRNKGNFPGRFSGRQFSNSRSEMNVSTLELGDSALYLCASRSSGTSFTDTQYFGPGTRLTVL.

The genes are TRBV4-3 and TRBJ2-7; the match to TRBD2 covers 7 bases. CDR3 length equals 15 residues. Unmatched junction bases numbered 8, after V lost 3 bases and J lost 3 bases. Germline V lookup: CDR1 LGHNA, CDR2 YSLEER. In DNA, the CDR3 is TGCGCCAGCAGCCAGGGGGGGGGACCTATCTACGAGCAGTACTTC. As protein: CASSQGGGPIYEQYF.

The chain has TRBV5-5 and TRBJ1-5, with D unclear. Germline V gene sequence: CDR1 SGHKS, CDR2 YYEKEE (reference sequence). Trimming left V 2 bases short and J 2 bases short, with 11 bases between. The CDR3 has 15 residues. The CDR3 spells CASSFAAGGNQPQHF. CDR3 sequence (DNA): TGTGCCAGCAGCTTCGCCGCGGGAGGCAATCAGCCCCAGCATTTT.

The V gene is TRBV4-2, the J gene TRBJ1-2; 7 positions agree with TRBD1. The germline CDR1 and CDR2 sequences are LGHNA and YNFKEQ. The junction had 5 bases not matched to a gene; V was cut back by 3 bases and J by 4 bases. The CDR3 has 14 residues. CDR3 sequence: CASSQETGSYGYTF. DNA for the CDR3: TGTGCCAGCAGCCAGGAGACAGGGAGCTATGGCTACACCTTC.

V and J are TRBV19 and TRBJ2-7; 8 nucleotides agree with TRBD1. The CDR3 contains 15 residues. Germline CDR1 reads LNHDA; CDR2 reads SQIVND (reference sequence). V was clipped by 5 bases and J by 2 bases; unmatched bases: 8. The CDR3 DNA is TGTGCCAGTAGTCTCCGGGGACAGGAGACCTACGAGCAGTACTTC. It encodes CASSLRGQETYEQYF.

Only one count was recorded for this clone. CDR3 nucleotides: TGTGCCTGGAGTACGACTCCCCGTCGGGAGACCCAGTACTTC. It encodes CAWSTTPRRETQYF. The chain carries TRBV30 and TRBJ2-5; D is ambiguous. This CDR3 spans 14 amino acids. From germline, CDR1 is GTSNPN and CDR2 SVGIG (reference sequence). The ends were cut back, 2 bases at V and 5 bases at J, with 15 bases in the middle.

The chain employs TRBV19 and TRBJ1-1, with D tentatively TRBD1 (5 bases). This CDR3 has 14 amino acids. Between the trimmed V and J ends, which lost 7 bases and 5 bases, there was a span of 17 bases. The V gene's germline CDR1 is LNHDA and CDR2 SQIVND (reference sequence). CDR3 sequence: CASKERGEGTEAFF. DNA of the CDR3: TGTGCCAGTAAGGAGAGAGGGGAGGGGACTGAAGCTTTCTTT.

This CDR3 is CATSSYRELQYGYTF. The CDR3 nucleotides read TGTGCCACCAGCAGCTACCGGGAGCTACAGTATGGCTACACCTTC. J is TRBJ1-2 and V is TRBV15; D remains unclear. Trimming removed 3 bases from V and 5 bases from J, with 16 bases in between. Germline CDR1 reads LNHNV; CDR2 reads YYDKDF (reference sequence). The length of the CDR3 is 15 residues.

The chain is built from TRBV18 and TRBJ2-7, with D possibly TRBD1 on 6 matching bases. Germline CDR1 is KGHSH and CDR2 is LQKENI. The CDR3 length is 14 residues. The germline V and J ends were trimmed by 1 base and 1 base, with 8 bases remaining between them. For the CDR3, the DNA is TGTGCCAGCTCACCACGGGGGCATTCCTACGAGCAGTACTTC. Protein sequence: CASSPRGHSYEQYF.

The chain recombines TRBV28 with TRBJ2-5; 7 bases map to TRBD1. The CDR3 has 17 amino acids. Germline V gives CDR1 MDHEN, CDR2 SYDVKM. Germline trimming cut 3 bases from V and 2 bases from J; bases unmatched to any gene: 12. CDR3 loop: CASSLGTGVGGQETQYF. Here the CDR3 DNA reads TGTGCCAGCAGTTTGGGCACAGGGGTTGGTGGACAAGAGACCCAGTACTTC.

The rearrangement uses TRBV2 and TRBJ2-7, with TRBD2 matching 7 bases. CDR3 size: 13 residues. Germline-derived CDR1 and CDR2 are SNHLY and FYNNEI. The V gene end was trimmed by 6 bases and the J gene end by 3 bases; junction bases not matched to a gene: 5. DNA of the CDR3: TGTGCCAGCAGCGGACTAGTGGGCTACGAGCAGTACTTC. Its translation is CASSGLVGYEQYF.

This rearrangement joins TRBV5-6 to TRBJ1-5; 9 bases are a match to TRBD1. The V and J ends lost 2 bases and 5 bases, in that order; junction bases with no gene match: 5. Germline CDR1 reads SGHDT; CDR2 reads YYEEEE. CDR3 length: 15 residues. The CDR3 protein is CASSLSYRGHQPQHF. CDR3 coding DNA: TGTGCCAGCAGCTTATCCTACAGGGGGCATCAGCCCCAGCATTTT.

This clone showed up just once. This chain connects TRBV5-8 to TRBJ2-2, with 7 bases that match TRBD1. Germline CDR1 reads SGHTS; CDR2 reads YDEGEE. V was pared by 3 bases and J by 0 bases, with 2 bases of the junction left unmatched. The CDR3 length is 15 residues. The CDR3 DNA reads TGTGCCAGCAGCTCTACAGGGGCGAACACCGGGGAGCTGTTTTTT. This encodes CASSSTGANTGELFF.

V gene TRBV21-1 combines with J gene TRBJ2-2; the table's D call, TRBD2, has no DNA check behind it. TRBV21-1 represents a pseudogene. The CDR3 extends over 16 amino acids. The CDR3 DNA is TGTGCCGCCTCGGGTGGCTTTCCCATAAACACCGGGGAGCTGTTTTTT. As protein: CAASGGFPINTGELFF.

This clone has only one observation. The chain has TRBV5-6 and TRBJ2-1; no clear D gene. The V and J ends lost 0 bases and 1 base respectively, with 5 bases between them. The CDR3 is made up of 14 amino acids. The germline V gene encodes CDR1 SGHDT and CDR2 YYEEEE. The CDR3 region has the DNA TGTGCCAGCAGCTTGGAGAGATCCTACAATGAGCAGTTCTTC. This codes for CASSLERSYNEQFF.

The chain uses TRBV19 and TRBJ2-1, with TRBD2 matching over 8 bases. The CDR3 runs 17 residues. Per the germline V gene, CDR1 is LNHDA and CDR2 is SQIVND (reference sequence). V trimming: 1 base; J trimming: 7 bases; junction bases outside the gene matches: 12. Written as DNA, the CDR3 is TGTGCCAGTAGTATAGTTTGGGAGCGGGAGTTGGGAAATGAGCAGTTCTTC. Its protein is CASSIVWERELGNEQFF.

The V gene is TRBV5-6, the J gene TRBJ2-7; D unresolved. Germline-derived CDR1 and CDR2 are SGHDT and YYEEEE. Trimming stripped 4 bases from V and 5 bases from J, with 10 bases between. The CDR3 covers 12 residues. CDR3 in DNA: TGTGCCAGCAGCAATGAGCGCAACGAGCAGTACTTC. Protein product: CASSNERNEQYF. Complete variable domain (other parts from reference TRBV5-6 and TRBJ2-7): DAGVTQSPTHLIKTRGQQVTLRCSPKSGHDTVSWYQQALGQGPQFIFQYYEEEERQRGNFPDRFSGHQFPNYSSELNVNALLLGDSALYLCASSNERNEQYFGPGTRLTVT.